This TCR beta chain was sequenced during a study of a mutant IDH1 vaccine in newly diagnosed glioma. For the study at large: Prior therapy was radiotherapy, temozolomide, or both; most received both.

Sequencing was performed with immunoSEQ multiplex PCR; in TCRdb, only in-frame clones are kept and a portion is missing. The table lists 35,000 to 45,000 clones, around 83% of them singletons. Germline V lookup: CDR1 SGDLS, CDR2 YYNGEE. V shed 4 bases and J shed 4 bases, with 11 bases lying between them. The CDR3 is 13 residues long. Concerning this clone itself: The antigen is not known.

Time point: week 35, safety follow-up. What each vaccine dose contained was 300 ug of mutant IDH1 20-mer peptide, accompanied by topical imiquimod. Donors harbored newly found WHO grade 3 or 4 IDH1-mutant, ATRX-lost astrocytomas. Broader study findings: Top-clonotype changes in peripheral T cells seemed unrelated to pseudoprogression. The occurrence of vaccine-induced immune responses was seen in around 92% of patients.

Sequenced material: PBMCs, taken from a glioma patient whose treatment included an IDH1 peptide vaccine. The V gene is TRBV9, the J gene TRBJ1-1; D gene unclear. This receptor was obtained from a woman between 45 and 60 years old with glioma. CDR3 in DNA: TGTGCCAGCAGCCCCCAGATGGCCACTGAAGCTTTCTTT. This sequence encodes CASSPQMATEAFF.